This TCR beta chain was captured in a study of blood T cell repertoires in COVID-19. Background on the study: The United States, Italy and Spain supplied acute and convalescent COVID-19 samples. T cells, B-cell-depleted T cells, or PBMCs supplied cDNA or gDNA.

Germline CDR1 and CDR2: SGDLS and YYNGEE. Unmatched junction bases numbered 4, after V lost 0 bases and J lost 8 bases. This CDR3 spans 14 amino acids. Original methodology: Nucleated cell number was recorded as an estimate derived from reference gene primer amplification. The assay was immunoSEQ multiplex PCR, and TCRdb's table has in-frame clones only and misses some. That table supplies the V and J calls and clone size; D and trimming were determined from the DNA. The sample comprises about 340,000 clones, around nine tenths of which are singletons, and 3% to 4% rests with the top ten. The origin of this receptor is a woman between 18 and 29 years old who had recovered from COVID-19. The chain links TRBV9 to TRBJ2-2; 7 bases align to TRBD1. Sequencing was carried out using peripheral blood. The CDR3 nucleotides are TGTGCCAGCAGCGTAGCTCCGGACAGGGGGGAGCTGTTTTTT. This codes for CASSVAPDRGELFF.